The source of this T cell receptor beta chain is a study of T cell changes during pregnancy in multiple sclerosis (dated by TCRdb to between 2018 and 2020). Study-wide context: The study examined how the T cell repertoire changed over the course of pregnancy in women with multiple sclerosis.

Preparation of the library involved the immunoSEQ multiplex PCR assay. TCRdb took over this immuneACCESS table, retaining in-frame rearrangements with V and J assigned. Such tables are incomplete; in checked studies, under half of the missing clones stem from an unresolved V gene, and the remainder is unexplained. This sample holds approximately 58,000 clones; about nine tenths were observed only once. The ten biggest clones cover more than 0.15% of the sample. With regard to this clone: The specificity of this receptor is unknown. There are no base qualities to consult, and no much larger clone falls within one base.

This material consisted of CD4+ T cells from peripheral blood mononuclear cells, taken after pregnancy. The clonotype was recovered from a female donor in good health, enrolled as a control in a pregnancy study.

The CDR3 protein sequence reads: CASSLNRGYNSPLHF. The nucleotide sequence reads TGTGCCAGCAGCTTGAACAGGGGCTATAATTCACCCCTCCACTTT. The chain is assembled from TRBV5-4 and TRBJ1-6; 7 central nucleotides agree with TRBD1. Relative to germline, V is missing 1 base and J is missing 3 bases, with 1 base of the junction outside any gene match. The CDR3 runs 15 residues from the cysteine to the phenylalanine. The CDR3 DNA has 45 bases and is translated from base 1. The germline V gene (reference sequence) provides CDR1 SGHNT and CDR2 YYREEE.